Reported below is one T cell receptor beta chain. Time point here: patch test 1, 2 weeks after DPC sensitization. The treatment was: therapeutic diphenylcyclopropenone sensitization with weekly scalp DPC. MiXCR was run by TCRdb on the RACE reads, yielding one entry per CDR3 protein. The repertoire has about 340,000 distinct CDR3 sequences, approximately 6.3% of them found once; the top ten carry around 8.4%. These data belong to a study of human T cells and chemical hapten exposure. The V and J ends lost 0 bases and 5 bases, in that order; junction bases with no gene match: 3. Germline V gene data show CDR1 as MDHEN and CDR2 as SYDVKM. CDR3 length: 16 amino acids.

The chain joins TRBV28 to TRBJ1-5; 11 positions agree with TRBD1. The receptor's source is a woman aged 18 to 35 with alopecia areata. Some clones in this sample may be carry-over from other donors' samples. The sample here was whole blood, taken in connection with sensitization to the hapten diphenylcyclopropenone (DPC). The CDR3 here is CASSLWDRGHDQPQHF. The CDR3 nucleotides are TGTGCCAGCAGTTTATGGGACAGGGGGCACGATCAGCCCCAGCATTTT.